This passage covers 24 T cell receptor beta chains from one sample sequenced in a study of T cell changes during pregnancy in multiple sclerosis (dated by TCRdb to between 2019 and 2020). The method was the immunoSEQ multiplex PCR assay. In its TCRdb copy, this immuneACCESS table keeps in-frame sequences only and misses some clones. Where compared with another copy, unresolved V genes explain less than half of these, and the others have no known cause. This sample gives over 60,000 clones in total; 90% to 95% of them show up just once. Of the sample, roughly 1% is held by the ten largest clones. The sample was peripheral blood, taken in the first trimester of pregnancy. Receptors were obtained from a female donor with multiple sclerosis, enrolled in a pregnancy study.

The CDR3 here is CASSPPEIYNEQFF. The DNA for the CDR3 is TGTGCCAGCAGCCCCCCCGAGATCTACAATGAGCAGTTCTTC. The chain recombines TRBV7-6 with TRBJ2-1, with no clear D. Trimming pared 5 bases from V and 3 bases from J, leaving 11 bases between. Germline CDR1 SGHVS, CDR2 FNYEAQ. CDR3 length equals 14 residues.

This CDR3 reads CASSVVPGQGADTQYF. The CDR3 DNA sequence: TGTGCCAGCAGCGTAGTACCAGGGCAAGGGGCAGATACGCAGTATTTT. The J gene is TRBJ2-3, the V gene TRBV9, with D possibly TRBD1 on 5 matching bases. Germline V CDR1 and CDR2: SGDLS, YYNGEE. V lost 0 bases to trimming and J lost 4 bases, with 15 bases between them. The length of the CDR3 is 16 residues.

In its sample, this clone was seen once. The V call is TRBV6-5, the J call TRBJ2-7, with D maybe TRBD2 (5 bases). This CDR3 region has 14 residues. The germline V and J ends were trimmed by 2 bases and 3 bases, with 11 bases remaining between them. In germline, CDR1 is MNHEY, CDR2 SVGAGI. The CDR3 reads CASSYRGNVYEQYF. The CDR3 coding sequence is TGTGCCAGCAGTTACCGGGGAAATGTCTACGAGCAGTACTTC.

CDR3 loop: CASSQETAGGETQYF. The CDR3 bases are TGTGCCAGCTCACAGGAGACCGCCGGGGGGGAGACCCAGTACTTC. This chain connects TRBV18 to TRBJ2-5, with 7 bases aligning to TRBD2. J was trimmed by 5 bases and V by 4 bases; bases with no gene match: 10. The CDR3 consists of 15 residues. Germline V gene sequence: CDR1 KGHSH, CDR2 LQKENI.

V is TRBV27 and J is TRBJ1-2, with TRBD1 matching 7 bases. Germline trimming cut 3 bases from V and 8 bases from J; bases unmatched to any gene: 9. Germline lookup yields CDR1 MNHEY and CDR2 SMNVEV (reference sequence). This CDR3 is built from 14 residues. The CDR3 reads CASSFYGTGEGYTF. CDR3 sequence (DNA): TGTGCCAGCAGTTTTTATGGTACAGGGGAAGGCTACACCTTC.

This sequence joins TRBV7-9 and TRBJ2-2, with a tentative D call TRBD1 (7 bases). The CDR3 runs 12 residues. The germline V and J ends were trimmed by 2 bases and 17 bases, with 15 bases remaining between them. Germline V gene sequence: CDR1 SEHNR, CDR2 FQNEAQ (reference sequence). The CDR3 DNA is TGTGCCAGCAGCTTAATTGCGGGACAGATTTTTTTT. Translation gives CASSLIAGQIFF.

V is TRBV28 and J is TRBJ1-4; 7 nucleotides line up with TRBD1. Germline CDR1 and CDR2: MDHEN and SYDVKM. The J segment lost 7 bases and the V segment lost 5 bases, leaving 10 bases of the junction unmatched. The CDR3 has 15 residues. CDR3 residues: CASSASGTAVEKLFF. CDR3 bases: TGTGCCAGCAGTGCATCCGGGACAGCCGTTGAAAAACTGTTTTTT. Full variable domain (missing parts from reference TRBV28 and TRBJ1-4): DVKVTQSSRYLVKRTGEKVFLECVQDMDHENMFWYRQDPGLGLRLIYFSYDVKMKEKGDIPEGYSVSREKKERFSLILESASTNQTSMYLCASSASGTAVEKLFFGSGTQLSVL.

The chain links TRBV5-4 to TRBJ2-4, with a possible D match to TRBD1 (5 bases). Germline V gene sequence: CDR1 SGHNT, CDR2 YYREEE (reference sequence). The CDR3 is 13 residues long. The V end was cut by 0 bases, the J end by 13 bases, with 14 bases between. CDR3 coding DNA: TGTGCCAGCAGCTTGGCAGGTCGACAGATACAGTACTTC. This codes for CASSLAGRQIQYF.

V gene TRBV10-3 combines with J gene TRBJ2-1; D is possibly TRBD2 (5 bases). V was clipped by 2 bases and J by 2 bases, with 19 bases between them. This CDR3 contains 18 residues. Germline CDR1 and CDR2: ENHRY and SYGVKD. Here the CDR3 DNA reads TGTGCCATCAGTGAGCCCCCTCCACGGGGTACGGCCTACAATGAGCAGTTCTTC. Translating it yields CAISEPPPRGTAYNEQFF.

The J gene is TRBJ2-7, the V gene TRBV6-5; TRBD2 is a possible D gene (6 bases). Trimming stripped 3 bases from V and 7 bases from J, with 16 bases between. The CDR3 runs to 14 residues. Germline V gives CDR1 MNHEY, CDR2 SVGAGI. The CDR3 loop is CASSYSGPLGEQYF. DNA of the CDR3: TGTGCCAGCAGTTATAGCGGCCCCCTTGGAGAGCAGTACTTC.

The rearrangement uses TRBV5-4 and TRBJ2-5; 9 bases map to TRBD1. Germline lookup yields CDR1 SGHNT and CDR2 YYREEE (reference sequence). The length of the CDR3 is 14 residues. V lost 5 bases to trimming and J lost 5 bases; unmatched junction nucleotides: 7. The chain's CDR3 is CASRNRGRGETQYF. Written as DNA, the CDR3 is TGTGCCAGCAGAAACAGGGGGCGCGGTGAGACCCAGTACTTC.

The rearrangement uses TRBV9 and TRBJ2-7; D is possibly TRBD2 (5 bases). Trimming shortened V by 4 bases and J by 0 bases, and 14 bases separated the two germline ends. There are 15 residues in the CDR3. Germline CDR1 is SGDLS and CDR2 is YYNGEE. The CDR3 protein is CASSRSGAGSYEQYF. The CDR3 nucleotides are TGTGCCAGCAGCAGAAGCGGAGCCGGCTCCTACGAGCAGTACTTC. Complete variable domain (other parts from reference TRBV9 and TRBJ2-7): DSGVTQTPKHLITATGQRVTLRCSPRSGDLSVYWYQQSLDQGLQFLIQYYNGEERAKGNILERFSAQQFPDLHSELNLSSLELGDSALYFCASSRSGAGSYEQYFGPGTRLTVT.

V gene TRBV5-5 combines with J gene TRBJ1-5; 7 bases agree with TRBD1. Germline values: CDR1 SGHKS, CDR2 YYEKEE (reference sequence). V trimming: 4 bases; J trimming: 4 bases; junction bases outside the gene matches: 8. The CDR3 is 15 amino acids. CDR3 sequence reads: CASSINLRGNQPQHF. The CDR3 region has the DNA TGTGCCAGCAGCATAAACCTCAGGGGGAATCAGCCCCAGCATTTT.

The chain couples TRBV2 to TRBJ1-4; 8 bases match TRBD1. The length of the CDR3 is 14 residues. CDR1 is SNHLY and CDR2 is FYNNEI in the germline V gene. Trimming took 5 bases from V and 4 from J; bases not matched to a gene: 3. CDR3 in amino acids: CASSSTGDNEKLFF. The CDR3 DNA reads as TGTGCCAGCAGTTCGACAGGGGATAATGAAAAACTGTTTTTT.

CDR3 protein: CASSFLGKAYEQYF. The CDR3 region has the DNA TGTGCCAGCAGCTTCCTAGGCAAGGCCTACGAGCAGTACTTC. V gene TRBV7-6 combines with J gene TRBJ2-7; D unclear. Germline CDR1 is SGHVS and CDR2 is FNYEAQ. Trimming cost V 3 bases and J 2 bases, with 11 bases left between them. CDR3 length: 14 amino acids. The full variable domain, with the rest looked up from reference TRBV7-6 and TRBJ2-7, is GAGVSQSPRYKVTKRGQDVALRCDPISGHVSLYWYRQALGQGPEFLTYFNYEAQQDKSGLPNDRFSAERPEGSISTLTIQRTEQRDSAMYRCASSFLGKAYEQYFGPGTRLTVT.

This sequence joins TRBV10-1 and TRBJ2-1; tentative D call: TRBD2 (6 bases). Germline CDR1 and CDR2: WNHNN and SYGVQD (reference sequence). The germline V and J ends were trimmed by 3 bases and 0 bases, with 9 bases remaining between them. The length of the CDR3 is 15 residues. The CDR3 protein is CASSDYGSSYNEQFF. In nucleotides, the CDR3 is TGCGCCAGCAGTGACTACGGGAGCTCCTACAATGAGCAGTTCTTC.

V gene TRBV27 combines with J gene TRBJ2-6; perhaps TRBD1 as D (5 bases). Deletions cut 10 bases from V and 0 bases from J, with 7 bases between. CDR1 is MNHEY and CDR2 is SMNVEV in the germline V gene (reference sequence). This CDR3 region has 13 residues. The CDR3 is CATQGSGANVLTF. The CDR3, as DNA: TGTGCCACCCAGGGCTCTGGGGCCAACGTCCTGACTTTC.

CDR3 sequence: CASSLKVRAADITDTQYF. CDR3 bases: TGTGCCAGCAGCCTGAAAGTAAGAGCGGCCGATATCACAGATACGCAGTATTTT. The chain carries TRBV13 and TRBJ2-3; a possible D gene is TRBD2 (5 bases). The CDR3 is 18 residues long. Germline values: CDR1 PRHDT, CDR2 FYEKMQ (reference sequence). Trimming cost V 5 bases and J 2 bases, with 23 bases left between them.

The genes are TRBV7-7 and TRBJ2-7; 11 bases align to TRBD2. Germline CDR1 reads SSHAT; CDR2 reads FNYEAQ (reference sequence). V dropped 5 bases and J dropped 2; count of bases not matched to a gene: 5. This CDR3 has 15 residues. The CDR3, as DNA: TGTGCCAGCAGCCCGCTAGCGGGAGGACCCTACGAGCAGTACTTC. Amino acid sequence: CASSPLAGGPYEQYF.

The CDR3 sequence is CASSVQGASEQFF. The CDR3 DNA sequence: TGTGCCAGCAGTGTTCAGGGGGCTAGTGAGCAGTTCTTC. This chain joins TRBV2 and TRBJ2-1, with TRBD1 matching over 8 bases. The germline gives CDR1 SNHLY, CDR2 FYNNEI. The CDR3 sequence is 13 residues long. The V and J ends lost 4 bases and 9 bases, in that order; junction bases with no gene match: 5.

The V and J genes are TRBV5-1 and TRBJ2-1, with 9 bases fitting TRBD1. The CDR3 is 14 amino acids. In germline, CDR1 is SGHRS, CDR2 YFSETQ. V gave up 4 bases and J gave up 5 bases; unmatched junction bases: 4. The CDR3 coding sequence is TGCGCCAGCAGCCGGGACAGGGCCAACAATGAGCAGTTCTTC. Protein product: CASSRDRANNEQFF.

The V gene is TRBV7-3, the J gene TRBJ2-3; 8 bases align to TRBD1. The germline gives CDR1 SGHTA, CDR2 FQGTGA. Germline trimming cut 3 bases from V and 5 bases from J; bases unmatched to any gene: 7. The CDR3 is made up of 15 amino acids. This chain's CDR3 is CASSFQGAKGDTQYF. Here the CDR3 DNA reads TGTGCCAGCAGCTTTCAGGGGGCCAAGGGAGATACGCAGTATTTT.

The chain combines TRBV14 with TRBJ2-7; TRBD1 matches 7 bases. This CDR3 is 14 amino acids long. Trimming cost V 3 bases and J 0 bases; bases outside gene matches: 2. Looked up from germline, CDR1 is SGHDN and CDR2 is FVKESK. The CDR3 sequence: CASSQRTGSYEQYF. In DNA form, the CDR3 reads TGTGCCAGCAGCCAGCGGACAGGCTCCTACGAGCAGTACTTC.

V is TRBV15 and J is TRBJ2-2; 9 bases align to TRBD2. The CDR3 spans 17 residues. J was trimmed by 4 bases and V by 3 bases; bases with no gene match: 9. From germline, CDR1 is LNHNV and CDR2 YYDKDF (reference sequence). Here the CDR3 reads CATSSPSGRRGTGELFF. The CDR3 DNA is TGTGCCACCAGCAGTCCCAGCGGGAGGCGGGGCACCGGGGAGCTGTTTTTT. The whole variable domain, remainder taken from reference TRBV15 and TRBJ2-2, is DAMVIQNPRYQVTQFGKPVTLSCSQTLNHNVMYWYQQKSSQAPKLLFHYYDKDFNNEADTPDNFQSRRPNTSFCFLDIRSPGLGDTAMYLCATSSPSGRRGTGELFFGEGSRLTVL.